A selection of T cell receptor beta chains follows, all from one sample in a study of blood T cell repertoires in COVID-19. Repertoires were generated with immunoSEQ multiplex PCR, while TCRdb's copy carries only in-frame clones and drops some. The repertoire holds more than 45,000 clones, with around 85% as singletons. The specimen was peripheral blood. All receptors derive from a woman between 65 and 79 years old with active COVID-19. CDR3s include the opening cysteine and the closing phenylalanine or tryptophan. A D gene is named only where the DNA matches it firmly. Size is stated for part of the rows, as once, few or many counts, or as a class when the clone is expanded.

>TRBJ2-7|TRBV28|.|11|.
TGTGCCAGCAGTTTACGGGACGAGCAGTACTTC
CASSLRDEQYF
>TRBJ2-7|TRBV2|.|14|.
TGTGCCAGCGCCCGAAGGCAGGGAGGCTACGAGCAGTACTTC
CASARRQGGYEQYF
>TRBJ2-7|TRBV15|.|15|.
TGTGCCACCAGCCCCGGGGTTTCCAGCTCCTACGAGCAGTACTTC
CATSPGVSSSYEQYF
>TRBJ2-3|TRBV24-1|.|14|TRBD2
TGTGCCACCAGGGAGGGTCTAGCGGCAGATACGCAGTATTTT
CATREGLAADTQYF
>TRBJ2-7|TRBV2|.|14|.
TGTGCCAGCAGCCCCGCACTCGGGGGCTACGAGCAGTACTTC
CASSPALGGYEQYF
>TRBJ1-2|TRBV19|.|15|TRBD1
TGTGCCAGTAGTGTCGGGACAGCCCATAACTATGGCTACACCTTC
CASSVGTAHNYGYTF
>TRBJ1-3|TRBV6-5|few|14|.
TGTGCCAGCAGCCCCGGGGGATCTGGAAACACCATATATTTT
CASSPGGSGNTIYF
>TRBJ2-3|TRBV10-3|.|12|.
TGTGCCATCAGTGACCAGGCAGATACGCAGTATTTT
CAISDQADTQYF
>TRBJ2-3|TRBV5-1|.|17|TRBD1
TGCGCCAGCAGCCACACCGGGACAGGGCCCCCAACAGATACGCAGTATTTT
CASSHTGTGPPTDTQYF
>TRBJ2-7|TRBV19|.|12|TRBD1
TGTGCCAGCCGGGACAGGGGGTACGAGCAGTACTTC
CASRDRGYEQYF
>TRBJ1-3|TRBV6-6|.|14|.
TGTGCCAGCAGTTCCCTTAAAACTGGAAACACCATATATTTT
CASSSLKTGNTIYF
>TRBJ2-1|TRBV28|.|15|TRBD2
TGTGCCAGCAGTTTATTGGCGGGAGCAGGTGATGAGCAGTTCTTC
CASSLLAGAGDEQFF
>TRBJ1-1|TRBV3-1/TRBV3-2|.|13|TRBD1
TGTGCCAGCAGCCTCCGGACAGGGGGAAAAGCTTTCTTT
CASSLRTGGKAFF
>TRBJ1-1|TRBV18|.|14|.
TGTGCCAGCTCACTGTCAGGGTTGAACACTGAAGCTTTCTTT
CASSLSGLNTEAFF
>TRBJ2-7|TRBV11-2|.|17|TRBD2
TGTGCCAGCAGCTTAGTCTTGGGGGGAGGGCCGCCCTACGAGCAGTACTTC
CASSLVLGGGPPYEQYF
>TRBJ2-7|TRBV30|.|14|.
TGTGCCTGGAGTAGGGGCCAGGTCCGAAACGAGCAGTACTTC
CAWSRGQVRNEQYF
>TRBJ2-5|TRBV18|.|14|TRBD1
TGTGCCAGCCCGAGGACAGGCTTCCAAGAGACCCAGTACTTC
CASPRTGFQETQYF
>TRBJ2-1|TRBV6-2/TRBV6-3|.|14|TRBD2
TGTGCCAGCAGTCGACTAGCCCCTGGGAATGAGCAGTTCTTC
CASSRLAPGNEQFF
>TRBJ1-2|TRBV5-1|.|14|.
TGCGCCAGCAGCCAACCCCAGGGTGCGGAAGGCTACACCTTC
CASSQPQGAEGYTF
>TRBJ2-7|TRBV10-1|.|13|.
TGCGCCAGCAGTGAGTCGAACCGGGGAGAGCAGTACTTC
CASSESNRGEQYF
>TRBJ1-6|TRBV2|.|13|.
TGTGCCAGCAAGCGGACTTTAAATTCACCCCTCCACTTT
CASKRTLNSPLHF
>TRBJ2-4|TRBV4-1|.|18|.
TGCGCCAGCAGCCAAGATCATATGTTAGTAGGACAGATAAACATTCAGTACTTC
CASSQDHMLVGQINIQYF
>TRBJ1-5|TRBV28|.|13|.
TGTGCCAGCAGAAAGACAGGATTTCAGCCCCAGCATTTT
CASRKTGFQPQHF
>TRBJ2-1|TRBV28|.|15|TRBD1
TGTGCCAGCAGTGCCGGGACAGGGGCCTACAATGAGCAGTTCTTC
CASSAGTGAYNEQFF
>TRBJ2-1|TRBV28|.|16|.
TGTGCCAGCAGTCCACCCTTACCTCAGCGGTACAATGAGCAGTTCTTC
CASSPPLPQRYNEQFF
>TRBJ2-6|TRBV6-4|few|17|TRBD1
TGTGCCAGCAGTGGGCCGGGACAGGGTACTGGGGCCAACGTCCTGACTTTC
CASSGPGQGTGANVLTF
>TRBJ1-5|TRBV6-5|.|14|TRBD1
TGTGCCTCTTGGGGCAGGGGGCGCCTCCAGCCCCAGCATTTT
CASWGRGRLQPQHF
>TRBJ1-2|TRBV6-5|.|13|.
TGTGCCAGCAGTTACTCGGGGGGTCCTGGCTACACCTTC
CASSYSGGPGYTF
>TRBJ1-1|TRBV11-1|.|13|.
TGTGCCAGCAGAAGCGGCAGGAACACTGAAGCTTTCTTT
CASRSGRNTEAFF
>TRBJ2-7|TRBV10-1|.|15|TRBD2
TGCGCCAGCAGTGAGGGCCTAGCGGGGGTCTACGAGCAGTACTTC
CASSEGLAGVYEQYF
>TRBJ2-7|TRBV27|.|17|TRBD2
TGTGCCAGCAGTGTCCTCCCCATGACTAGCGGTTCCTACGAGCAGTACTTC
CASSVLPMTSGSYEQYF
>TRBJ2-2|TRBV5-1|.|15|.
TGCGCCAGCAGTTCCACTAGCACGAACACCGGGGAGCTGTTTTTT
CASSSTSTNTGELFF
>TRBJ1-4|TRBV27|.|13|TRBD1
TGTGCCAGCAGTCCTCGGACAGGGGAAAAACTGTTTTTT
CASSPRTGEKLFF
>TRBJ2-6|TRBV5-6|.|16|.
TGTGCCAGCGGCACCCTCATGGTCACTGGGGCCAACGTCCTGACTTTC
CASGTLMVTGANVLTF
>TRBJ2-5|TRBV24-1|.|12|.
TGTGCCACCGAGGGCAACCAAGAGACCCAGTACTTC
CATEGNQETQYF
>TRBJ2-7|TRBV7-6|.|15|TRBD2
TGTGCCAGCAGCGACACTAGCGGGAGGTGGAGCGAGCAGTACTTC
CASSDTSGRWSEQYF
>TRBJ2-1|TRBV6-2/TRBV6-3|.|14|TRBD2
TGTGCCAGCAGTTGGACTAGTAGGCGTGATGAGCAGTTCTTC
CASSWTSRRDEQFF
>TRBJ2-1|TRBV7-9|.|14|TRBD2
TGTGCCGGCAGAAGCGGGGCGGGTTACAATGAGCAGTTCTTC
CAGRSGAGYNEQFF
>TRBJ2-1|TRBV12-5|.|15|TRBD2
TGTGCTAGTGGGTATTTAGCGGGAGGGGACAATGAGCAGTTCTTC
CASGYLAGGDNEQFF
>TRBJ2-5|TRBV19|.|15|.
TGTGCCAGTAGTATAGAAGGAGGGTGGGGAGAGACCCAGTACTTC
CASSIEGGWGETQYF
>TRBJ2-7|TRBV5-4|once|17|.
TGTGCCAGCAGCTTGGCCGAACAGCGGGTGGGGAGTGGGGAGCAGTACTTC
CASSLAEQRVGSGEQYF
>TRBJ2-3|TRBV18|.|20|TRBD2
TGTGCCAGCTCACTCTCCACGGGACTAGCGGGAGAGGGGGTAACGGATACGCAGTATTTT
CASSLSTGLAGEGVTDTQYF
>TRBJ2-7|TRBV5-1|.|15|TRBD1
TGCGCCAGCAGCTTGTCCGGGACAGGGGGGTCCGAGCAGTACTTC
CASSLSGTGGSEQYF
>TRBJ2-3|TRBV4-1|.|15|.
TGCGCCAGCAGCCACACAGGGAGTAGCACAGATACGCAGTATTTT
CASSHTGSSTDTQYF